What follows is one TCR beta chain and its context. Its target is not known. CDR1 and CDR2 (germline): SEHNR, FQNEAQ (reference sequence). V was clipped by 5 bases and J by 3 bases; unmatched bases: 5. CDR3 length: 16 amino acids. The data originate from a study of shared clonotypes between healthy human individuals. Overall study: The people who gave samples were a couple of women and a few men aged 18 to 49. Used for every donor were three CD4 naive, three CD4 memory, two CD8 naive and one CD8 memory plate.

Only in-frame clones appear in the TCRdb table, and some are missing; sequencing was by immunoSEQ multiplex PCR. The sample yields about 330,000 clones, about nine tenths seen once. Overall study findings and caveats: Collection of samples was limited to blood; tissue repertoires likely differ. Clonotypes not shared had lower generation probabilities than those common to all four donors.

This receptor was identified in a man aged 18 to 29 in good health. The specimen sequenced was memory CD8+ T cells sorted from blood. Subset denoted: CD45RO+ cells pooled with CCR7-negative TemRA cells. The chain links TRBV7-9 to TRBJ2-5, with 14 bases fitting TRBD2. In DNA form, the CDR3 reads TGTGCCAGCAGCCCCGGGACTAGCGGGAGAAAAGAGACCCAGTACTTC. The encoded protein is CASSPGTSGRKETQYF.